This T cell receptor beta chain was sequenced for a study of T cell changes during pregnancy in multiple sclerosis. Concerning this clone: Other nucleotide sequences in the sample specify the same CDR3.

This CDR3 is built from 14 residues. J was trimmed by 2 bases and V by 4 bases; bases with no gene match: 6. Germline V CDR1 and CDR2: GTSNPN, SVGIG (reference sequence). Profiling relied on immunoSEQ multiplex PCR, and the TCRdb table lists in-frame clones only, not all of them. The table has 70,000 to 95,000 clones, about nine tenths seen once; the top ten hold under 2.5%. V usage is TRBV30 and J usage is TRBJ2-5, with 8 nucleotides matching TRBD2. The sequenced sample was peripheral blood, obtained before pregnancy. The source of this sequence is a female donor with multiple sclerosis, enrolled in a pregnancy study. The CDR3: CAWIPGGVQETQYF. The CDR3 region has the DNA TGTGCCTGGATCCCCGGGGGGGTACAAGAGACCCAGTACTTC.